A single sample is the source of the 31 T cell receptor beta chains below, sequenced in a study of cytomegalovirus exposure and HLA in healthy donors. Use of 60 Vbeta and 13 Jbeta primers characterized the PCR. Profiling relied on immunoSEQ multiplex PCR, and the TCRdb table lists in-frame clones only, not all of them. This table has some 190,000 clones, roughly four fifths appearing once. The sequenced material came from PBMCs. The origin of the receptors is a woman aged 25 to 45 in good health and CMV-seropositive.

This rearrangement joins TRBV19 to TRBJ2-7, with TRBD2 matching 14 bases. The V gene end was trimmed by 7 bases and the J gene end by 5 bases; junction bases not matched to a gene: 7. The CDR3 is 15 amino acids. Germline loops: CDR1 LNHDA, CDR2 SQIVND (reference sequence). CDR3 sequence (DNA): TGTGCCAGTACCCAGACTAGCGGGAGGGCGAACGAGCAGTACTTC. Translation: CASTQTSGRANEQYF.

The CDR3 reads CASSQDKGRASYNEQFF. CDR3 DNA: TGTGCCAGCAGCCAAGATAAGGGGAGGGCTTCCTACAATGAGCAGTTCTTC. The rearrangement uses TRBV4-2 and TRBJ2-1, with 7 positions matching TRBD2. The CDR3 runs to 17 residues. Trimming took 0 bases from V and 1 from J; bases not matched to a gene: 6. CDR1 is LGHNA, CDR2 YNFKEQ, per germline.

The chain is built from TRBV29-1 and TRBJ1-1, with TRBD1 identical over 10 bases. V lost 7 bases, J lost 4 bases, and 6 bases stayed unmatched. The germline CDR1 and CDR2 sequences are SQVTM and ANQGSEA. This CDR3 is built from 13 residues. Here the CDR3 DNA reads TGCAGCGGGGGACAGGGGTCGGGCACTGAAGCTTTCTTT. This gives the protein CSGGQGSGTEAFF. Complete variable domain (other parts from reference TRBV29-1 and TRBJ1-1): SAVISQKPSRDICQRGTSLTIQCQVDSQVTMMFWYRQQPGQSLTLIATANQGSEATYESGFVIDKFPISRPNLTFSTLTVSNMSPEDSSIYLCSGGQGSGTEAFFGQGTRLTVV.

The chain links TRBV5-1 to TRBJ1-4; 8 bases align to TRBD1. CDR1 SGHRS and CDR2 YFSETQ come from the germline V gene. V lost 2 bases and J lost 3; bases outside the gene matches: 3. This CDR3 has 15 amino acids. The CDR3 region has the DNA TGCGCCAGCAGCTTAATGACAGGGGCTAATGAAAAACTGTTTTTT. Translation gives CASSLMTGANEKLFF. Variable domain in full (rest from reference TRBV5-1 and TRBJ1-4): KAGVTQTPRYLIKTRGQQVTLSCSPISGHRSVSWYQQTPGQGLQFLFEYFSETQRNKGNFPGRFSGRQFSNSRSEMNVSTLELGDSALYLCASSLMTGANEKLFFGSGTQLSVL.

CDR3 DNA sequence: TGTGCCTGGAGGCCGGGACAGGGGACCTACACCTTC. Its translation: CAWRPGQGTYTF. The V and J genes are TRBV30 and TRBJ1-2; 10 bases agree with TRBD1. V dropped 3 bases and J dropped 10; count of bases not matched to a gene: 5. Germline CDR1 reads GTSNPN; CDR2 reads SVGIG (reference sequence). The CDR3 covers 12 residues.

Worth noting for this clone: The junction differs from germline at one of its ends, possibly a read error. The rearrangement joins TRBV5-1 to TRBJ2-3; weak D call: TRBD2 (6 bases). Germline assignment: CDR1 SGHRS and CDR2 YFSETQ. There are 14 residues in the CDR3. The CDR3 reads CASGLGRERDTQYF. The CDR3, as DNA: TGCGCCAGCGGCTTGGGCCGGGAGCGCGATACGCAGTATTTT.

This clone was detected once. The CDR3 sequence is CATSRGGTEQETQYF. The CDR3 nucleotides read TGTGCCACCAGCAGAGGGGGGACAGAACAAGAGACCCAGTACTTC. This sequence joins TRBV15 and TRBJ2-5; 7 nucleotides agree with TRBD1. The CDR3 contains 15 residues. Germline CDR1 and CDR2: LNHNV and YYDKDF (reference sequence). J lost 2 bases, V lost 1 base, and 4 bases had no gene match.

The chain recombines TRBV18 with TRBJ2-3, with 8 bases identical to TRBD2. V shed 2 bases and J 3 bases; nucleotides not matched to a gene: 13. The CDR3 sequence is 18 residues long. CDR1 is KGHSH and CDR2 is LQKENI in the germline V gene. The CDR3 protein is CASSPMWGRSGSTDTQYF. In nucleotides, the CDR3 is TGTGCCAGCTCACCAATGTGGGGCAGGAGCGGGAGTACAGATACGCAGTATTTT.

This clone is a singleton in its sample. The chain links TRBV15 to TRBJ1-5, with 8 nucleotides matching TRBD1. Germline-derived CDR1 and CDR2 are LNHNV and YYDKDF (reference sequence). The CDR3 consists of 15 residues. Unmatched junction bases numbered 6, after V lost 5 bases and J lost 3 bases. The CDR3 DNA sequence: TGTGCCACCAGCTTTAGGGACAGGCACAATCAGCCCCAGCATTTT. Protein sequence: CATSFRDRHNQPQHF.

CDR3 coding DNA: TGTGCCAGCAGTTCGAACAGGGTTGGGAACACCATATATTTT. This encodes CASSSNRVGNTIYF. The V call is TRBV27, the J call TRBJ1-3; D is possibly TRBD1 (6 bases). Germline V gene sequence: CDR1 MNHEY, CDR2 SMNVEV (reference sequence). The V and J ends lost 4 bases and 7 bases respectively, with 14 bases between them. The CDR3 runs to 14 residues.

The rearrangement joins TRBV6-1 to TRBJ2-7, with TRBD1 matching 8 bases. V gave up 8 bases and J gave up 3 bases; unmatched junction bases: 6. CDR3 length: 13 residues. CDR1 and CDR2 from the germline V gene are MNHNS and SASEGT. The CDR3 DNA reads as TGTGCCAGCGAGGACAGGGTATACTACGAGCAGTACTTC. Protein product: CASEDRVYYEQYF.

Concerning this clone: One end of the junction is discordant with germline, which a read error may explain. The CDR3 protein is CASTLGGTGELFF. CDR3 coding DNA: TGTGCCAGCACCTTGGGCGGAACCGGGGAGCTGTTTTTT. This rearrangement joins TRBV5-4 to TRBJ2-2; D remains ambiguous. Per the germline V gene, CDR1 is SGHNT and CDR2 is YYREEE (reference sequence). This CDR3 is built from 13 residues.

This clone came up once. The V call is TRBV18, the J call TRBJ2-2; TRBD1 might be the D (6 bases). The CDR3 spans 14 residues. Trimming shortened V by 2 bases and J by 7 bases, and 11 bases separated the two germline ends. Germline V gene data show CDR1 as KGHSH and CDR2 as LQKENI. The CDR3 sequence is CASSPSAGDGELFF. The CDR3 nucleotides are TGTGCCAGCTCACCATCGGCAGGGGACGGGGAGCTGTTTTTT.

As regards this clone: Other DNA sequences from this sample encode an identical CDR3 as well. V usage is TRBV9 and J usage is TRBJ2-2, with TRBD2 as a possible D gene (5 bases). The germline CDR1 and CDR2 sequences are SGDLS and YYNGEE. The CDR3 length is 15 residues. Trimming removed 4 bases from V and 3 bases from J, with 13 bases in between. The CDR3, as DNA: TGTGCCAGCAGCTTACGGGGATTAGACACCGGGGAGCTGTTTTTT. Its protein is CASSLRGLDTGELFF.

A remark on this clone: This CDR3 is also generated by other DNA sequences in the sample. In DNA, the CDR3 is TGTGCCAGCAGTTCCGGGACAGGGGTCAATCAGCCCCAGCATTTT. Translating gives CASSSGTGVNQPQHF. The chain has TRBV28 and TRBJ1-5; 10 positions agree with TRBD1. In germline, CDR1 is MDHEN, CDR2 SYDVKM. This CDR3 is built from 15 residues. The junction had 3 bases not matched to a gene; V was cut back by 4 bases and J by 3 bases.

This clone was seen only a few times. The chain couples TRBV25-1 to TRBJ1-1; D remains unclear. The germline V gene encodes CDR1 MGHDK and CDR2 SYGVNS. Trimming removed 5 bases at V and 9 bases at J, with 10 bases between. The CDR3 covers 11 residues. The DNA of the CDR3 is TGTGCCAGCAGTTCGACATCGCAAGCTTTCTTT. Translation: CASSSTSQAFF.

The rearrangement joins TRBV7-9 to TRBJ2-3; weak D call: TRBD1 (5 bases). V was pared by 1 base and J by 2 bases, with 19 bases between. CDR3 length: 18 amino acids. The germline V gene has CDR1 SEHNR and CDR2 FQNEAQ (reference sequence). The CDR3 nucleotides read TGTGCCAGCAGCTTAGTAACGCCGAAGGGGCAGCTCACAGATACGCAGTATTTT. Protein: CASSLVTPKGQLTDTQYF.

This clone has a single count. The chain couples TRBV29-1 to TRBJ2-7; the D gene is possibly TRBD2 (6 bases). Trimming stripped 4 bases from V and 3 bases from J, with 7 bases between. Germline V lookup: CDR1 SQVTM, CDR2 ANQGSEA. CDR3 length: 11 residues. CDR3 loop: CSVGGVYEQYF. The CDR3 DNA sequence: TGCAGCGTTGGGGGGGTCTACGAGCAGTACTTC.

This clone has only one observation. The chain combines TRBV6-5 with TRBJ1-4; D not resolved. CDR1 is MNHEY, CDR2 SVGAGI, per germline. V was pared by 0 bases and J by 5 bases, with 10 bases between. CDR3 length: 15 amino acids. CDR3 bases: TGTGCCAGCAGTTACTCAGGCGGAGTCAATGAAAAACTGTTTTTT. Translating it yields CASSYSGGVNEKLFF.

The chain has TRBV4-2 and TRBJ2-7; TRBD2 matches 9 bases. Germline V gives CDR1 LGHNA, CDR2 YNFKEQ. The V gene end was trimmed by 0 bases and the J gene end by 5 bases; junction bases not matched to a gene: 8. The CDR3 is 16 residues long. The CDR3 loop reads CASSQELASGNDEQYF. In DNA form, the CDR3 reads TGTGCCAGCAGCCAAGAACTCGCTAGCGGGAACGACGAGCAGTACTTC.

The CDR3 here is CASSESAGPPYYEQYF. CDR3 DNA: TGCGCCAGCAGTGAGTCCGCCGGTCCACCCTACTACGAGCAGTACTTC. The chain joins TRBV10-2 to TRBJ2-7; D uncertain. The CDR3 runs 16 residues. Trimming took 0 bases from V and 3 from J, leaving 15 bases between them. Germline assignment: CDR1 WSHSY and CDR2 SAAADI.

This clone was found once. The J gene is TRBJ2-7, the V gene TRBV7-2; the match to TRBD2 covers 8 bases. This CDR3 has 15 amino acids. J gave up 2 bases and V 5 bases, and 8 bases lay outside the gene matches. Germline values: CDR1 SGHTA, CDR2 FQGNSA. CDR3 protein: CASSPSSGTAYEQYF. The CDR3 DNA is TGTGCCAGCAGCCCTAGTAGCGGGACCGCCTACGAGCAGTACTTC.

To note about this clone: In the same sample, other DNA sequences code for this CDR3. The gene calls are TRBV5-1 and TRBJ2-7; TRBD2 agrees at 8 bases. This CDR3 is built from 13 residues. The germline V gene has CDR1 SGHRS and CDR2 YFSETQ. J was trimmed by 7 bases and V by 0 bases; bases with no gene match: 3. CDR3 coding DNA: TGCGCCAGCAGCTTGGGGACTAGCCGGGAGCAGTACTTC. Protein: CASSLGTSREQYF.

The chain is built from TRBV28 and TRBJ2-1; 11 bases map to TRBD2. This CDR3 comprises 18 residues. Trimming removed 4 bases from V and 5 bases from J; junction bases left unmatched: 13. CDR1 MDHEN and CDR2 SYDVKM come from the germline V gene. CDR3 amino acids: CASSSLLVAGGPHNEQFF. DNA for the CDR3: TGTGCCAGCAGTTCCCTCTTGGTAGCGGGAGGGCCCCACAATGAGCAGTTCTTC.

The genes are TRBV7-2 and TRBJ2-2, with 11 bases that match TRBD2. CDR3 length equals 15 residues. After removal of 7 bases from V and 6 bases from J, the junction contained 7 bases not matched to a gene. The germline gives CDR1 SGHTA, CDR2 FQGNSA. This CDR3 is CASTMGLAVPGELFF. CDR3 DNA sequence: TGTGCCAGCACCATGGGACTAGCGGTACCCGGGGAGCTGTTTTTT. Combining the CDR3 with reference TRBV7-2 and TRBJ2-2 gives the whole variable domain GAGVSQSPSNKVTEKGKDVELRCDPISGHTALYWYRQSLGQGLEFLIYFQGNSAPDKSGLPSDRFSAERTGGSVSTLTIQRTQQEDSAVYLCASTMGLAVPGELFFGEGSRLTVL.

As concerns this clone: One end of the junction is discordant with germline, which a read error may explain. The chain is built from TRBV7-9 and TRBJ2-7; 8 bases map to TRBD2. CDR1 is SEHNR and CDR2 is FQNEAQ in the germline V gene (reference sequence). The CDR3 runs 14 residues. DNA of the CDR3: TGTTCCAGCAGCTTTAGCGGGATTCGGTACGAGCAGTACTTC. Its protein is CSSSFSGIRYEQYF.

This clone was counted only a few times. The rearrangement joins TRBV5-1 to TRBJ2-7; TRBD1 aligns across 7 bases. With V trimmed by 4 bases and J by 2 bases, 15 bases remained unmatched. This CDR3 contains 17 residues. Per germline, CDR1 SGHRS and CDR2 YFSETQ. The CDR3 is CASSPREGGYPPYEQYF. The CDR3 DNA sequence: TGCGCCAGCAGCCCCCGGGAAGGGGGCTACCCTCCCTACGAGCAGTACTTC.

CDR3 residues: CASRERGTGRDTQYF. The CDR3, as DNA: TGTGCCAGCAGGGAACGGGGGACAGGGCGAGATACGCAGTATTTT. V usage is TRBV27 and J usage is TRBJ2-3; 9 nucleotides line up with TRBD1. From germline, CDR1 is MNHEY and CDR2 SMNVEV (reference sequence). CDR3 length: 15 residues. V trimming: 6 bases; J trimming: 5 bases; junction bases outside the gene matches: 9.

V is TRBV5-4 and J is TRBJ2-1; 7 positions agree with TRBD2. The V gene end was trimmed by 0 bases and the J gene end by 0 bases; junction bases not matched to a gene: 6. This CDR3 spans 17 amino acids. Germline CDR1 is SGHNT and CDR2 is YYREEE (reference sequence). The CDR3 here is CASSLALALSSYNEQFF. The CDR3 DNA is TGTGCCAGCAGCTTGGCACTAGCGCTGAGCTCCTACAATGAGCAGTTCTTC.

This clone showed up just a few times. The rearrangement links TRBV7-9 to TRBJ2-4, with a possible D match to TRBD1 (5 bases). Trimming removed 4 bases at V and 6 bases at J, with 10 bases between. CDR1 and CDR2 from the germline V gene are SEHNR and FQNEAQ (reference sequence). The CDR3 has 13 residues. CDR3 nucleotide sequence: TGTGCCAGCAGCTCAAGACAGATAAACATTCAGTACTTC. Its protein is CASSSRQINIQYF.

This chain uses TRBV6-1 with TRBJ2-3; TRBD2 aligns across 10 bases. This CDR3 contains 14 residues. V lost 6 bases and J lost 2; bases outside the gene matches: 2. Germline V gene sequence: CDR1 MNHNS, CDR2 SASEGT. The CDR3 loop is CASRAGGDTDTQYF. In DNA, the CDR3 is TGTGCCAGCAGAGCGGGAGGGGACACAGATACGCAGTATTTT.